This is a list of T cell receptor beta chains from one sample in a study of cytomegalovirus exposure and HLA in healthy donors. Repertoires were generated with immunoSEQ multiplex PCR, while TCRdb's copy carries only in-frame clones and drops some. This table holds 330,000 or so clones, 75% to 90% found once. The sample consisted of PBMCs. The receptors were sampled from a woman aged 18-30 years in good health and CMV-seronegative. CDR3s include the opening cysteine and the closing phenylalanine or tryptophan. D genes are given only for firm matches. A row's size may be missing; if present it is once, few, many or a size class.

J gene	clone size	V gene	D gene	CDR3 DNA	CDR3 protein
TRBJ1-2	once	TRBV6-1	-	TGTGCCAGCAGTACCCCCGGGTTGCCTAACTATGGCTACACCTTC	CASSTPGLPNYGYTF
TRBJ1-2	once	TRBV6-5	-	TGTGCCAGCAGTTACGGCGCGGGTGGCTACACCTTC	CASSYGAGGYTF
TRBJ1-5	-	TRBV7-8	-	TGTGCCAGCAGCTTAGAATCGACATTCGGTCAAACCCAGCATTTT	CASSLESTFGQTQHF
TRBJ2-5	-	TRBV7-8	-	TGTGCCAGCAGCATATCCAAGGTCCCACCGGACAAGACCCAGTACTTC	CASSISKVPPDKTQYF
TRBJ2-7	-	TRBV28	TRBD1	TGTGCCAGCAGACCGACAGGGGAGTCCTACGAGCAGTACTTC	CASRPTGESYEQYF
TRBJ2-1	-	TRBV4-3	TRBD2	TGCGCCAGCAGCCAGCCGACTAGCGGGAGGGCTGAGCAGTTCTTC	CASSQPTSGRAEQFF
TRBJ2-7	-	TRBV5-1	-	TGCGCCAGCAGCTTGGTTTACGCCGGTCCATACGAGCAGTACTTC	CASSLVYAGPYEQYF
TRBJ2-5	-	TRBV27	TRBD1	TGTGCCAGCAGAGCTGGACAGGCAAACCAAGAGACCCAGTACTTC	CASRAGQANQETQYF
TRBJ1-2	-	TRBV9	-	TGTGCCAGCAGCGTAGGTCGGGGGGACTATGGCTACACCTTC	CASSVGRGDYGYTF
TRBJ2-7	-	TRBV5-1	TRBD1	TGCGCCAGCAGCATAGGACAGGGTGTGGACGAGCAGTACTTC	CASSIGQGVDEQYF
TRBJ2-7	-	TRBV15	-	TGTGCCACCAGCAGAGAGAAAGGGATGGGGCACGAGCAGTACTTC	CATSREKGMGHEQYF
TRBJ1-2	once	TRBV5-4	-	TGTGCCAGCAAACCGGGGAGGGCAGGCGCCCTTCACTATGGCTACACCTTC	CASKPGRAGALHYGYTF
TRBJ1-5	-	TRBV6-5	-	TGTGCCAGCAGTTACGGCAGGGGACAGCCCCAGCATTTT	CASSYGRGQPQHF
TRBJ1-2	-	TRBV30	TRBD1	TGTGCCTGGGACAGGGGGCATTCTGGCTACACCTTC	CAWDRGHSGYTF
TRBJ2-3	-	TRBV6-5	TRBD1	TGTGCCAGCAGTTCCGGACAGGGGATCACAGATACGCAGTATTTT	CASSSGQGITDTQYF
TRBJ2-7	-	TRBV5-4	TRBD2	TGTGCCAGCAGCCCGGGGGGGACTCCCCACGAGCAGTACTTC	CASSPGGTPHEQYF
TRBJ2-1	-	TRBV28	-	TGTGCCAGCACCCCGCTGGGGGCAGGAGGAGATGAGCAGTTCTTC	CASTPLGAGGDEQFF
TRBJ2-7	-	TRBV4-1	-	TGCGCCAGCAGCCAAGGGAGGGCCAAGGGGGGGTACGAGCAGTACTTC	CASSQGRAKGGYEQYF
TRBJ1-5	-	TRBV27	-	TGTGCCAGCAGTTTCGCCCCCCCCCGAGACAGGAGGCTGAATCAGCCCCAGCATTTT	CASSFAPPRDRRLNQPQHF
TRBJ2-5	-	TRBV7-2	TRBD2	TGTGCCAGCAGCTTGACTAGCCTCCAAGAGACCCAGTACTTC	CASSLTSLQETQYF
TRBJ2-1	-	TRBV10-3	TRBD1	TGTGCCATCAGTGAGCAGGACAGGAAGAATGAGCAGTTCTTC	CAISEQDRKNEQFF
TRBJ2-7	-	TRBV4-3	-	TGCGCCAGCAGCCAAGGAGTTCCGGGGGGCGGGTACGAGCAGTACTTC	CASSQGVPGGGYEQYF
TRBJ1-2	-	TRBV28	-	TGTGCCAGCAGTTTCCAGCGACCGCCAGGCTACACCTTC	CASSFQRPPGYTF
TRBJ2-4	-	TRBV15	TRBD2	TGTGCCACCAGCAGAGAATTTGGACTAGCAAACATTCAGTACTTC	CATSREFGLANIQYF
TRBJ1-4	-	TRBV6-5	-	TGTGCCAGCAGTTACTCCACGGGCAGGGCAAATGAAAAACTGTTTTTT	CASSYSTGRANEKLFF
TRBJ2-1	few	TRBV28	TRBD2	TGTGCCAGCAGTCGACTAGCGGGATCCTACAATGAGCAGTTCTTC	CASSRLAGSYNEQFF
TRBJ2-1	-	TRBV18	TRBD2	TGTGCCAGCTCACCGGAGCGGGAGCTCGTCAATGAGCAGTTCTTC	CASSPERELVNEQFF
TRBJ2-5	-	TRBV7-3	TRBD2	TGTGCCAGCAGCCCAAGGGCGGGAGGGGAAGAGACCCAGTACTTC	CASSPRAGGEETQYF
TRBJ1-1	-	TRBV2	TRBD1	TGTGCCAGCAGTGAGGGACAGGAGTTGGGTGAAGCTTTCTTT	CASSEGQELGEAFF
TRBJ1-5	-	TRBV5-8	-	TGTGCCAGCAGCCAGGCAATTGACCCTAATCAGCCCCAGCATTTT	CASSQAIDPNQPQHF
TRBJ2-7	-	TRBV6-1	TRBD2	TGTGCCAGCAGTGGGGGAGCGGGAGTATACGAGCAGTACTTC	CASSGGAGVYEQYF
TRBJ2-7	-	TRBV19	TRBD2	TGTGCCAGTAGTATGGGGGTTGCGGGAGGATGGTACGAGCAGTACTTC	CASSMGVAGGWYEQYF
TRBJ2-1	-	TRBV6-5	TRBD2	TGTGCCAGCAGTTACTTAGCGGGTTCCTACAATGAGCAGTTCTTC	CASSYLAGSYNEQFF
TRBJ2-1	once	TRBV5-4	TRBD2	TGTGCCAGCAGCAGGGGACTAGCGGGAGGTTTTGAGCAGTTCTTC	CASSRGLAGGFEQFF
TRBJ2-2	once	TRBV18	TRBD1	TGTGCCAGCCAGGGAGGGACGCCGGGACAGGGAGGAACCGGGGAGCTGTTTTTT	CASQGGTPGQGGTGELFF
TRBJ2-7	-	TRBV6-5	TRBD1	TGTGCCAGCGGAAGGGACAGAAACAACTACGAGCAGTACTTC	CASGRDRNNYEQYF
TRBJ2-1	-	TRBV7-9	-	TGTGCCACCTTGGGGGCCCTACCCAATGAGCAGTTCTTC	CATLGALPNEQFF
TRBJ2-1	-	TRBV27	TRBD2	TGTGCCAGCAGTACTAGCGGGAGAATCTACAATGAGCAGTTCTTC	CASSTSGRIYNEQFF
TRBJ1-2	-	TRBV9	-	TGTGCCAGCAGCGCGGACTTGAGGGACTATGGCTACACCTTC	CASSADLRDYGYTF
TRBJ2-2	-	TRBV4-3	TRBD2	TGCGCCAGCAGCCATGGTTGGGGACTAGCGGGAGTTTGGGCCACCGGGGAGCTGTTTTTT	CASSHGWGLAGVWATGELFF